This TCR beta chain comes out of a study of early T cells in non-severe SARS-CoV-2 infection. TCRdb re-called the 5' RACE reads through MiXCR, storing one row per CDR3 protein. The sample consists of more than 60,000 distinct CDR3 sequences, approximately 13% of them appearing once. This clonotype has ten or more counts. This CDR3 has 15 residues. Unmatched junction bases numbered 5, after V lost 5 bases and J lost 0 bases. Germline assignment: CDR1 SGDLS and CDR2 YYNGEE. This TCR was recovered from an adult who was a healthcare worker with PCR-confirmed SARS-CoV-2 infection or an uninfected control (not recorded which). The rearrangement joins TRBV9 to TRBJ2-1, with 7 bases that match TRBD2. The sequencing sample was made of whole blood. CDR3 bases: TGTGCCAGCAGTGAAGCGGGGTACTCCTACAATGAGCAGTTCTTC. It translates to CASSEAGYSYNEQFF.